The TCR beta chain under discussion was sequenced for a study of type 1 and type 2 diabetes patients. Study at large: CD4+ or CD8+ T cells were positively selected from PBMCs with microbeads.

CDR3 size: 15 residues. The V gene's germline CDR1 is MGHRA and CDR2 YSYEKL. Deletions cut 1 base from V and 6 bases from J, with 13 bases between. PCR was run on genomic DNA. The TCR beta CDR3 region was amplified using 30 forward and 13 reverse primers. MiXCR, applied by TCRdb to the multiplex PCR reads, yields one record per CDR3 protein. The table records 280,000 or so distinct CDR3 sequences, around 47% of them present only once. The sequenced sample consisted of peripheral blood mononuclear cells (PBMCs). This sequence joins TRBV4-1 and TRBJ2-4, with D hard to call. This TCR was recovered from a man between 18 and 35 years old with type 2 diabetes. CDR3 bases: TGCGCCAGCAGCCAAGGTCCGGACCCCCGAAACATTCAGTACTTC. As protein: CASSQGPDPRNIQYF.